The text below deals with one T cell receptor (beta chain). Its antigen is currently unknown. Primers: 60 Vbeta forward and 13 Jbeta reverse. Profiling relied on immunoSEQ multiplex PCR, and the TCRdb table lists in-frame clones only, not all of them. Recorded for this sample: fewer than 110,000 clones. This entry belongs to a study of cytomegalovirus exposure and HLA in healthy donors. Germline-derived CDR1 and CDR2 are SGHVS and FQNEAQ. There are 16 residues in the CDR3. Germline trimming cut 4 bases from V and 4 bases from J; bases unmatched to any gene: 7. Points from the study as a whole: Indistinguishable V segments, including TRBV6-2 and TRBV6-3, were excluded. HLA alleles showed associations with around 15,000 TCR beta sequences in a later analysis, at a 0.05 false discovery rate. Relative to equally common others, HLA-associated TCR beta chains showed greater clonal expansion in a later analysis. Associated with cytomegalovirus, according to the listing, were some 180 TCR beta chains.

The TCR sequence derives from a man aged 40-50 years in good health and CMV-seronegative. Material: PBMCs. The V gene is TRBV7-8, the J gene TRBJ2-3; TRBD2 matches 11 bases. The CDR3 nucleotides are TGTGCCAGCAGCTCCCGGGATAGCGGGAGGGCAGATACGCAGTATTTT. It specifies CASSSRDSGRADTQYF.